This entry lists 5 T cell receptor beta chains sequenced from one sample in a study of blood T cell repertoires in COVID-19. Some clones are missing from TCRdb's copy, which holds only in-frame ones; the method was immunoSEQ multiplex PCR. The sample contains around 200,000 clones, around 91% of which appear only once. The source material was peripheral blood. These receptors were obtained from a man in his fifties or sixties with acute or convalescent COVID-19.

This sequence joins TRBV7-2 and TRBJ2-7; weak D call: TRBD2 (5 bases). The germline gives CDR1 SGHTA, CDR2 FQGNSA. Trimming cost V 2 bases and J 5 bases, with 16 bases left between them. The CDR3 is 15 amino acids. The CDR3 sequence is CASSLLGGNGDEQYF. Here the CDR3 DNA reads TGTGCCAGCAGCTTATTGGGTGGGAACGGGGACGAGCAGTACTTC. The full variable domain, rest sourced from reference TRBV7-2 and TRBJ2-7, is GAGVSQSPSNKVTEKGKDVELRCDPISGHTALYWYRQSLGQGLEFLIYFQGNSAPDKSGLPSDRFSAERTGGSVSTLTIQRTQQEDSAVYLCASSLLGGNGDEQYFGPGTRLTVT.

The chain links TRBV10-3 to TRBJ1-3; TRBD1 might be the D (6 bases). The CDR3 loop spans 16 amino acids. The V end lost 3 bases, the J end lost 9 bases, and 21 bases lay between the germline ends. CDR1 ENHRY and CDR2 SYGVKD come from the germline V gene. The CDR3 DNA sequence: TGTGCCATCAGTGAACAGGGTATTGGGGCCCAGGGCACCATATATTTT. This encodes CAISEQGIGAQGTIYF.

The V and J genes are TRBV5-8 and TRBJ2-7, with D perhaps matching TRBD2 (5 bases). Germline CDR1 SGHTS, CDR2 YDEGEE. CDR3 length equals 14 residues. V lost 4 bases and J lost 3, with 14 bases in between. The CDR3 region is CASSAPGYGYEQYV. CDR3 DNA: TGTGCCAGCAGCGCACCGGGGTACGGCTACGAGCAGTACGTC.

The rearrangement links TRBV19 to TRBJ1-6; D not certain. The V end was cut by 6 bases, the J end by 6 bases, with 15 bases between. The CDR3 has 15 amino acids. The germline V gene encodes CDR1 LNHDA and CDR2 SQIVND (reference sequence). CDR3 bases: TGTGCCAGTAGGCTTGTCAAGACAATTAATTCACCCCTCCACTTT. It translates to CASRLVKTINSPLHF.

V usage is TRBV6-5 and J usage is TRBJ2-1, with D possibly TRBD2 on 5 matching bases. CDR1 is MNHEY and CDR2 is SVGAGI in the germline V gene. The CDR3 loop spans 15 amino acids. Trimming took 2 bases from V and 9 from J, leaving 17 bases between them. The DNA for the CDR3 is TGTGCCAGCAGTTACGGAGGCAATAGGGATGGTGAGCAGTTCTTC. This gives the protein CASSYGGNRDGEQFF.